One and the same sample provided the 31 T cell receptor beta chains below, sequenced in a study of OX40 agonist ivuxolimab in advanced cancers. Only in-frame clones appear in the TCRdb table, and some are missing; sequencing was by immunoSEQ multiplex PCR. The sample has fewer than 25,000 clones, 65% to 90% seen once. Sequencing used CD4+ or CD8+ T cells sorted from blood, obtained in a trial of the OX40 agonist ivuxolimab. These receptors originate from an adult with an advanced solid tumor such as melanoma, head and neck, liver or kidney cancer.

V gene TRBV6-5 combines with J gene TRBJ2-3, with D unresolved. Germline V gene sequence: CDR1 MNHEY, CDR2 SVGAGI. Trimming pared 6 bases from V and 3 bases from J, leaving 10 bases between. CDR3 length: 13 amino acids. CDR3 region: CASSSGQTDTQYF. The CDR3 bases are TGTGCCAGCAGCTCCGGCCAGACAGATACGCAGTATTTT.

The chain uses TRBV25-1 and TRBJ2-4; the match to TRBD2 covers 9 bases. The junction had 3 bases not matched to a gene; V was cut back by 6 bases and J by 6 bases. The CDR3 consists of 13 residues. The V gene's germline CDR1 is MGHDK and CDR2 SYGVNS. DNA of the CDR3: TGTGCCAGCAGGGAAGCGGGGGGAAACATTCAGTACTTC. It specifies CASREAGGNIQYF.

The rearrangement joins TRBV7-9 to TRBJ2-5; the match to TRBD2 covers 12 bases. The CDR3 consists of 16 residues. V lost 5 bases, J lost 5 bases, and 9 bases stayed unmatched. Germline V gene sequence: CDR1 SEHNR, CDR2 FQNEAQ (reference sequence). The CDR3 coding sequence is TGTGCCAGCAGCGAAGGACTAGCGGGGTTTGGGGAGACCCAGTACTTC. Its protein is CASSEGLAGFGETQYF.

CDR3 bases: TGTGCCAGCAGCCCAACTAGCGAACCCTACAATGAGCAGTTCTTC. Translating gives CASSPTSEPYNEQFF. The chain employs TRBV7-2 and TRBJ2-1; 7 nucleotides align to TRBD2. Germline V CDR1 and CDR2: SGHTA, FQGNSA. The CDR3 consists of 15 residues. With V trimmed by 5 bases and J by 2 bases, 6 bases remained unmatched.

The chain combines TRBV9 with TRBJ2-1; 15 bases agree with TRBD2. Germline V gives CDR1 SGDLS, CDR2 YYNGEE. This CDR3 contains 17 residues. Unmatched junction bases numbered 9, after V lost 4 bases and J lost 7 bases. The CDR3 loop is CASSPTGGLAGGNEQFF. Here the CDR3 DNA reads TGTGCCAGCAGCCCCACCGGGGGACTAGCGGGAGGTAATGAGCAGTTCTTC.

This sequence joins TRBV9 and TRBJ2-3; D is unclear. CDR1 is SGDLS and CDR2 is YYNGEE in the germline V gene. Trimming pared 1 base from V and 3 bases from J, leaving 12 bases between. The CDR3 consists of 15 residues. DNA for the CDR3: TGTGCCAGCAGCGTATTTACAGCCCCTACAGATACGCAGTATTTT. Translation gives CASSVFTAPTDTQYF.

The CDR3 DNA reads TGTGCCAGAGCTGGGGGGTACGAGCAGTACTTC. Translating it yields CARAGGYEQYF. The rearrangement uses TRBV7-4 and TRBJ2-7, with D maybe TRBD2 (6 bases). CDR1 and CDR2 from the germline V gene are SGHVT and SQSDAQ. This CDR3 has 11 amino acids. V shed 9 bases and J shed 4 bases, with 10 bases lying between them.

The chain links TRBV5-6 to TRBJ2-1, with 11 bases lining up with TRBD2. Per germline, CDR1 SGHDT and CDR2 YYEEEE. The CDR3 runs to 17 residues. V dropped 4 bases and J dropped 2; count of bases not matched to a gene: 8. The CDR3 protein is CASSMGLAVVPYNEQFF. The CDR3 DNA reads TGTGCCAGCAGCATGGGACTAGCGGTGGTACCCTACAATGAGCAGTTCTTC.

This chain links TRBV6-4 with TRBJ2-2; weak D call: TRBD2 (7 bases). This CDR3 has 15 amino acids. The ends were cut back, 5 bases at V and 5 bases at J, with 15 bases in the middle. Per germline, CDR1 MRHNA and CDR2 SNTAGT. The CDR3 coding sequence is TGTGCCAGCAGTCAAGGACTAGGGGGGACCGGGGAGCTGTTTTTT. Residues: CASSQGLGGTGELFF.

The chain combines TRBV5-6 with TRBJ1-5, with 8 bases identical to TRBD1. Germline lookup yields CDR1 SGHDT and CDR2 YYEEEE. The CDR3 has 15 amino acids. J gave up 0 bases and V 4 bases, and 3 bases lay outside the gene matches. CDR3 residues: CASSIGQGSNQPQHF. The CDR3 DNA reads TGTGCCAGCAGCATCGGACAGGGTAGCAATCAGCCCCAGCATTTT.

This CDR3 is CASSPGLAEETQYF. The CDR3 coding sequence is TGTGCCAGTAGCCCTGGACTAGCAGAAGAGACCCAGTACTTC. The genes are TRBV19 and TRBJ2-5; TRBD2 matches at 8 bases. Germline CDR1 is LNHDA and CDR2 is SQIVND (reference sequence). With V trimmed by 6 bases and J by 3 bases, 6 bases remained unmatched. The CDR3 consists of 14 residues.

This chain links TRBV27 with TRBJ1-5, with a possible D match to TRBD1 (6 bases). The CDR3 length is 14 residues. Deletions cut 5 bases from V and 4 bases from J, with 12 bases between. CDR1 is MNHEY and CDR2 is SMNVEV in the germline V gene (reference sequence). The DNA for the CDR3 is TGTGCCAGCAGTGCACAGGGTAGGAATCAGCCCCAGCATTTT. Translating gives CASSAQGRNQPQHF.

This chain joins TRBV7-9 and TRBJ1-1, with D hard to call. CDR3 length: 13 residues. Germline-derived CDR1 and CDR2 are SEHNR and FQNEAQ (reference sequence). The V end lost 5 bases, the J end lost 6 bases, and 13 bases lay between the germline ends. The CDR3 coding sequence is TGTGCCAGCAGCCCCCCCGGACGATCTGAAGCTTTCTTT. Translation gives CASSPPGRSEAFF.

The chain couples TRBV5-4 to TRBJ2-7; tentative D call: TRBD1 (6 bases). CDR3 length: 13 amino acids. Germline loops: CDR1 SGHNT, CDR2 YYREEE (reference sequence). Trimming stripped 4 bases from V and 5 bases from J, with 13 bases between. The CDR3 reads CASSPEGTNEQYF. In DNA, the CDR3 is TGTGCCAGCAGCCCGGAAGGGACAAACGAGCAGTACTTC.

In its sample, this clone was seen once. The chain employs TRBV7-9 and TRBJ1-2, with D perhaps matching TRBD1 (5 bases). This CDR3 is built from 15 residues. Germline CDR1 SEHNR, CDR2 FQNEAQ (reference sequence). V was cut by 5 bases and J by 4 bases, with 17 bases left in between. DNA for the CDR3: TGTGCCAGCAGCGCACCTCTTGGGGCCGCCTATGGCTACACCTTC. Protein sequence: CASSAPLGAAYGYTF.

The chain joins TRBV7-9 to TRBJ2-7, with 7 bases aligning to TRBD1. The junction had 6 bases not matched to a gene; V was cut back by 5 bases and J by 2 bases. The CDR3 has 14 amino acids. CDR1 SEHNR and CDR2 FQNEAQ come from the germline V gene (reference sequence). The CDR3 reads CASSPDRVTYEQYF. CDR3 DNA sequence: TGTGCCAGCAGCCCAGACAGGGTAACCTACGAGCAGTACTTC.

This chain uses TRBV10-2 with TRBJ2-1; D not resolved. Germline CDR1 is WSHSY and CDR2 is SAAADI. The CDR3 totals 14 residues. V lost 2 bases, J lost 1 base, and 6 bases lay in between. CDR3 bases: TGCGCCAGCAGTGAGCCCATTTCCTACAATGAGCAGTTCTTC. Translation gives CASSEPISYNEQFF.

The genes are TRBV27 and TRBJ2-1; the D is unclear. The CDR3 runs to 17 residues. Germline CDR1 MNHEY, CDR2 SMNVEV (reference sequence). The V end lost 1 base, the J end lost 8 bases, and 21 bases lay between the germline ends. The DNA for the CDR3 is TGTGCCAGCAGTTTATTGGTTCCCGCCACTACCCGCGATGAGCAGTTCTTC. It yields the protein CASSLLVPATTRDEQFF.

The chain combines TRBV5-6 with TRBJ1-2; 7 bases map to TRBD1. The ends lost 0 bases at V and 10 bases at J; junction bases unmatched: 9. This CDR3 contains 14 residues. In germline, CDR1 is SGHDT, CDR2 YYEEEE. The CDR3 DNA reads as TGTGCCAGCAGCTTGGGAGAGGCAGGGGGTGTCTACACCTTC. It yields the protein CASSLGEAGGVYTF.

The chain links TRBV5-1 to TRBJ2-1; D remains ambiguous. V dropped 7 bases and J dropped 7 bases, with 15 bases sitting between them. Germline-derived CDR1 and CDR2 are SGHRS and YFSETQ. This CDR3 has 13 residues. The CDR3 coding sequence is TGCGCCAGCGGCTACTACTCCGAGAATGAGCAGTTCTTC. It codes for CASGYYSENEQFF.

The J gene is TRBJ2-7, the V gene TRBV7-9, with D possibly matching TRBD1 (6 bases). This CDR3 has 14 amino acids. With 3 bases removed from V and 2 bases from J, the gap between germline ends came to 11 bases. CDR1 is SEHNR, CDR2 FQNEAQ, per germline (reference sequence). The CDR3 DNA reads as TGTGCCAGCAGCTTGCCCCGGGACACCTACGAGCAGTACTTC. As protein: CASSLPRDTYEQYF.

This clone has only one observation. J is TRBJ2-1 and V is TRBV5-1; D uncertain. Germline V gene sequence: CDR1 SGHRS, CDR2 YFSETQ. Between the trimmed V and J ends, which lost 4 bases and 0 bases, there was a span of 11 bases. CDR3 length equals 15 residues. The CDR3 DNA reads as TGCGCCAGCAGCCCGGACCTCACCTCCTACAATGAGCAGTTCTTC. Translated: CASSPDLTSYNEQFF.

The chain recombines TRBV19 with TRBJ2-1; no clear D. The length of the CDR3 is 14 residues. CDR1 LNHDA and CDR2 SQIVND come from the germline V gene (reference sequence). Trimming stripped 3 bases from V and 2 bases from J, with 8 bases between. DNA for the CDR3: TGTGCCAGTAGTATCCCTGGCGCCTACAATGAGCAGTTCTTC. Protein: CASSIPGAYNEQFF.

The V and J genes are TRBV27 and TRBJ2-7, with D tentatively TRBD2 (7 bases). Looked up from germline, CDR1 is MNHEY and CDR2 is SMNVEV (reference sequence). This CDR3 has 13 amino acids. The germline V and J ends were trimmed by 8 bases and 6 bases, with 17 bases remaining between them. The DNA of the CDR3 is TGTGCCAGCGCCTACGGGGGGCTCCGCGAGCAGTACTTC. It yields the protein CASAYGGLREQYF.

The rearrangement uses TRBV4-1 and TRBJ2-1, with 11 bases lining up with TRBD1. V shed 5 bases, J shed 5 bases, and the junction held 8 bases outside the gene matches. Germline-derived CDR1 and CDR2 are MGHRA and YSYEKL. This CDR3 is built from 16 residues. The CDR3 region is CASSAGTGGFDNEQFF. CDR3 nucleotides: TGCGCCAGCAGCGCAGGGACAGGGGGGTTCGACAATGAGCAGTTCTTC.

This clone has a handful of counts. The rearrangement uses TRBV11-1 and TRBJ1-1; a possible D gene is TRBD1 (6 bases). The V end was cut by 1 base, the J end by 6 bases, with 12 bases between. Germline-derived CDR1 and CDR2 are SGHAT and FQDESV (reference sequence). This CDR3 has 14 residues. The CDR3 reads CASSLVQGKSEAFF. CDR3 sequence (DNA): TGTGCCAGCAGCTTAGTCCAGGGGAAATCTGAAGCTTTCTTT.

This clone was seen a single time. CDR3 in DNA: TGTGCCAGCAGTCCTCCTCCCGGGGAGCTGTTTTTT. Amino acids: CASSPPPGELFF. This chain links TRBV28 with TRBJ2-2; D not certain. CDR1 is MDHEN, CDR2 SYDVKM, per germline. V lost 5 bases to trimming and J lost 6 bases, with 7 bases between them. The CDR3 is made up of 12 amino acids.

The CDR3 DNA reads TGTGCCAGTAGACCAGAAGCGGGAGGCCCCTACGAGCAGTACTTC. Translating it yields CASRPEAGGPYEQYF. The chain uses TRBV19 and TRBJ2-7, with 9 positions matching TRBD2. Germline V gene lookup returns CDR1 LNHDA and CDR2 SQIVND (reference sequence). The CDR3 has 15 amino acids. Germline trimming cut 6 bases from V and 2 bases from J; bases unmatched to any gene: 8.

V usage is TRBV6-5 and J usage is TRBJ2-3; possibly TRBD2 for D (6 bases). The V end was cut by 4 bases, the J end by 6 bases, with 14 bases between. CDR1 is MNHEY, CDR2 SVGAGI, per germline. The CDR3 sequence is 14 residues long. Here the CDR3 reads CASSSAGSGDTQYF. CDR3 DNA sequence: TGTGCCAGCAGTTCCGCCGGGAGTGGTGATACGCAGTATTTT.

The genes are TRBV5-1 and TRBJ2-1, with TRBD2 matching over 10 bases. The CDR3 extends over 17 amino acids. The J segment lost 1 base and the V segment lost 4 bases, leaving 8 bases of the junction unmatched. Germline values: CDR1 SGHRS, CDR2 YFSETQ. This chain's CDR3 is CASSMSGRAGSYNEQFF. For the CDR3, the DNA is TGCGCCAGCAGCATGAGCGGGAGGGCAGGTTCCTACAATGAGCAGTTCTTC.

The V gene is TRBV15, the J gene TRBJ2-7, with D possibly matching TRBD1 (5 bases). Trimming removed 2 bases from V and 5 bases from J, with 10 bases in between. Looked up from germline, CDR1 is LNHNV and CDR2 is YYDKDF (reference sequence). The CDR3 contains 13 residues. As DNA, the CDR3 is TGTGCCACCAGCAGACAGGGTGTGAACGAGCAGTACTTC. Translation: CATSRQGVNEQYF.